The 27 T cell receptor beta chains presented below share a single source sample, sequenced in a study of shared clonotypes between healthy human individuals. Profiling relied on immunoSEQ multiplex PCR, and the TCRdb table lists in-frame clones only, not all of them. The sample has 650,000 to 800,000 clones, approximately 72% seen once. Specimen: memory CD4+ T cells sorted from blood. Indicated subset: CD45RA-negative fraction. These receptors all come from a woman under 40 in good health.

The V gene is TRBV10-1, the J gene TRBJ2-5; D could derive from TRBD1 or TRBD2 (7 bases each). This CDR3 has 14 amino acids. The germline gives CDR1 WNHNN, CDR2 SYGVQD (reference sequence). Trimming stripped 7 bases from V and 5 bases from J, with 17 bases between. The CDR3 spells CASMEGGGGETQYF. The CDR3 DNA reads as TGCGCCAGCATGGAGGGAGGGGGCGGGGAGACCCAGTACTTC.

The chain has TRBV2 and TRBJ1-5; TRBD1 aligns across 8 bases. Germline V gene lookup returns CDR1 SNHLY and CDR2 FYNNEI. The CDR3 sequence is 14 residues long. V was clipped by 6 bases and J by 3 bases; unmatched bases: 4. This chain's CDR3 is CASSMTGDNQPQHF. CDR3 coding DNA: TGTGCCAGCAGCATGACAGGGGACAATCAGCCCCAGCATTTT.

V is TRBV7-9 and J is TRBJ2-4; possible D gene TRBD2, 5 bases. Between the trimmed V and J ends, which lost 3 bases and 5 bases, there was a span of 11 bases. The CDR3 is 14 amino acids. CDR1 is SEHNR and CDR2 is FQNEAQ in the germline V gene (reference sequence). The CDR3 bases are TGTGCCAGCAGCTTGGGAGACGGGCAAAACATTCAGTACTTC. Residues: CASSLGDGQNIQYF.

V gene TRBV27 combines with J gene TRBJ1-2, with 8 bases identical to TRBD1. CDR3 length: 17 amino acids. Germline lookup yields CDR1 MNHEY and CDR2 SMNVEV (reference sequence). The V segment lost 7 bases and the J segment 5 bases; nucleotides outside the gene matches: 18. CDR3 sequence (DNA): TGTGCCAGCATCTCGGGGACAGGATGGATTATGGTATATGGCTACACCTTC. Translating gives CASISGTGWIMVYGYTF.

Concerning this clone: This CDR3 is also generated by other DNA sequences in the sample. CDR3 nucleotides: TGTGCCAGCAGTTTCAGTGACCGAGCGACCTACGAGCAGTACTTC. It specifies CASSFSDRATYEQYF. The V call is TRBV27, the J call TRBJ2-7; D is unresolved. V was shortened by 3 bases and J by 2 bases, with 14 bases between the two germline ends. The germline gives CDR1 MNHEY, CDR2 SMNVEV (reference sequence). The CDR3 is made up of 15 amino acids.

The chain employs TRBV18 and TRBJ2-2; the D gene is possibly TRBD1 (5 bases). Germline CDR1 is KGHSH and CDR2 is LQKENI. The length of the CDR3 is 16 residues. The germline V and J ends were trimmed by 4 bases and 1 base, with 13 bases remaining between them. CDR3 loop: CASSQFSRGNTGELFF. CDR3 nucleotide sequence: TGTGCCAGCTCACAGTTTTCTAGGGGGAACACCGGGGAGCTGTTTTTT.

CDR3 DNA: TGTGCCAGCAGCGTGGGGCAGGGGAATGAGCAGTTCTTC. Translating gives CASSVGQGNEQFF. The chain is built from TRBV9 and TRBJ2-1; tentative D call: TRBD1 (6 bases). Trimming removed 2 bases from V and 7 bases from J, with 10 bases in between. The CDR3 has 13 residues. Per germline, CDR1 SGDLS and CDR2 YYNGEE. Using reference TRBV9 and TRBJ2-1 for the parts outside the CDR3, the full variable domain is DSGVTQTPKHLITATGQRVTLRCSPRSGDLSVYWYQQSLDQGLQFLIQYYNGEERAKGNILERFSAQQFPDLHSELNLSSLELGDSALYFCASSVGQGNEQFFGPGTRLTVL.

This clone was seen a handful of times. This rearrangement joins TRBV9 to TRBJ2-3, with no clear D. CDR1 and CDR2 from the germline V gene are SGDLS and YYNGEE. The V end was cut by 3 bases, the J end by 4 bases, with 9 bases between. CDR3 length: 13 amino acids. DNA for the CDR3: TGTGCCAGCAGCGCCCGCAGCCCAGATACGCAGTATTTT. Amino acids: CASSARSPDTQYF.

V is TRBV7-8 and J is TRBJ2-7, with TRBD2 matching 9 bases. The CDR3 is 21 amino acids. Germline lookup yields CDR1 SGHVS and CDR2 FQNEAQ. V trimming: 1 base; J trimming: 3 bases; junction bases outside the gene matches: 22. Here the CDR3 DNA reads TGTGCCAGCAGCTTAGGGGGTGGACCACAGGGACCGGGACTAGCAGACTACGAGCAGTACTTC. Its protein is CASSLGGGPQGPGLADYEQYF.

This clone was seen once. The chain joins TRBV6-5 to TRBJ2-7; TRBD2 matches at 11 bases. V gave up 0 bases and J gave up 2 bases; unmatched junction bases: 0. CDR1 is MNHEY and CDR2 is SVGAGI in the germline V gene. CDR3 size: 15 residues. The chain's CDR3 is CASSYSGLAAYEQYF. The CDR3 coding sequence is TGTGCCAGCAGTTACTCGGGACTAGCGGCCTACGAGCAGTACTTC.

The chain uses TRBV2 and TRBJ2-2; 8 positions agree with TRBD1. The CDR3 runs 15 residues. Germline V gene lookup returns CDR1 SNHLY and CDR2 FYNNEI. The ends lost 5 bases at V and 1 base at J; junction bases unmatched: 3. The CDR3 here is CASSLQGGNTGELFF. The CDR3 DNA is TGTGCCAGCAGTCTACAGGGGGGGAACACCGGGGAGCTGTTTTTT.

The chain recombines TRBV5-1 with TRBJ2-6; tentatively, D is TRBD1 (5 bases). The length of the CDR3 is 17 residues. Trimming took off 4 bases at V and 0 bases at J, with 14 bases between the two ends. Germline assignment: CDR1 SGHRS and CDR2 YFSETQ. Here the CDR3 DNA reads TGCGCCAGCAGCACTACCCCGACAGACTCTGGGGCCAACGTCCTGACTTTC. Its translation is CASSTTPTDSGANVLTF.

V gene TRBV5-1 combines with J gene TRBJ2-7; 8 positions agree with TRBD2. Looked up from germline, CDR1 is SGHRS and CDR2 is YFSETQ. CDR3 length equals 15 residues. The V gene end was trimmed by 4 bases and the J gene end by 4 bases; junction bases not matched to a gene: 10. The CDR3 region is CASSAQAGDSYEQYF. CDR3 DNA sequence: TGCGCCAGCAGCGCTCAAGCGGGAGATTCGTACGAGCAGTACTTC. Variable domain in full (rest from reference TRBV5-1 and TRBJ2-7): KAGVTQTPRYLIKTRGQQVTLSCSPISGHRSVSWYQQTPGQGLQFLFEYFSETQRNKGNFPGRFSGRQFSNSRSEMNVSTLELGDSALYLCASSAQAGDSYEQYFGPGTRLTVT.

This clone was picked up a small number of times. The V call is TRBV5-4, the J call TRBJ2-7; D gene uncertain. Between the trimmed V and J ends, which lost 5 bases and 0 bases, there was a span of 12 bases. CDR1 SGHNT and CDR2 YYREEE come from the germline V gene (reference sequence). CDR3 length equals 14 residues. CDR3 DNA sequence: TGTGCCAGCAGACAAAACGGCGGCTCCTACGAGCAGTACTTC. Encoded protein: CASRQNGGSYEQYF.

The CDR3 spells CASSTEGQGNEKLFF. The CDR3 DNA sequence: TGCGCCAGCAGCACCGAAGGCCAGGGTAATGAAAAACTGTTTTTT. The genes are TRBV5-1 and TRBJ1-4, with D possibly TRBD1 on 5 matching bases. Per germline, CDR1 SGHRS and CDR2 YFSETQ. The V end was cut by 4 bases, the J end by 4 bases, with 14 bases between. CDR3 length: 15 residues.

CDR3 in DNA: TGTGCCAGCGGCCGGGGGGTCTCCTACGAGCAGTACTTC. Its translation is CASGRGVSYEQYF. The chain couples TRBV7-8 to TRBJ2-7, with 7 bases that match TRBD2. V shed 8 bases and J 0 bases; nucleotides not matched to a gene: 4. The V gene's germline CDR1 is SGHVS and CDR2 FQNEAQ. This CDR3 contains 13 residues.

Remarks on this clone: A much larger clone differs from this one at a single base, so this may be a read error. The chain uses TRBV9 and TRBJ2-3; TRBD2 agrees at 9 bases. After removal of 5 bases from V and 3 bases from J, the junction contained 4 bases not matched to a gene. The CDR3 length is 14 residues. Germline-derived CDR1 and CDR2 are SGDLS and YYNGEE. The CDR3 DNA reads TGTGCCAGCAGTGGTAGCGGGAGTACAGATACGCAGTATTTT. Its protein product is CASSGSGSTDTQYF.

The chain joins TRBV11-2 to TRBJ2-1; 7 positions match TRBD2. Germline CDR1 reads SGHAT; CDR2 reads FQNNGV. With 7 bases clipped from V and 12 bases from J, the junction kept 6 bases outside the gene matches. CDR3 length: 11 residues. DNA for the CDR3: TGTGCCAGCACCCAGCGGGAAAGGCAGTTCTTC. Its translation: CASTQRERQFF.

This clone occurred once. The V call is TRBV5-1, the J call TRBJ2-2; D not certain. The germline V and J ends were trimmed by 1 base and 5 bases, with 6 bases remaining between them. The CDR3 is 13 amino acids. From germline, CDR1 is SGHRS and CDR2 YFSETQ. The CDR3 is CASSLLATGELFF. For the CDR3, the DNA is TGCGCCAGCAGCTTGCTGGCTACCGGGGAGCTGTTTTTT.

The chain carries TRBV7-9 and TRBJ1-5; D uncertain. Per germline, CDR1 SEHNR and CDR2 FQNEAQ (reference sequence). The length of the CDR3 is 14 residues. Between the trimmed V and J ends, which lost 0 bases and 3 bases, there was a span of 6 bases. The CDR3 is CASSLASDNQPQHF. CDR3 DNA sequence: TGTGCCAGCAGCTTAGCCTCGGACAATCAGCCCCAGCATTTT.

The genes are TRBV5-1 and TRBJ1-4, with D hard to call. Germline V gene sequence: CDR1 SGHRS, CDR2 YFSETQ. V shed 0 bases and J shed 8 bases, with 8 bases lying between them. CDR3 size: 13 residues. CDR3 protein: CASSLAESEKLFF. Written as DNA, the CDR3 is TGCGCCAGCAGCTTGGCCGAGTCAGAAAAACTGTTTTTT. Full variable domain (rest looked up from reference TRBV5-1 and TRBJ1-4): KAGVTQTPRYLIKTRGQQVTLSCSPISGHRSVSWYQQTPGQGLQFLFEYFSETQRNKGNFPGRFSGRQFSNSRSEMNVSTLELGDSALYLCASSLAESEKLFFGSGTQLSVL.

V usage is TRBV7-9 and J usage is TRBJ2-3; maybe TRBD2 (5 bases). The germline V and J ends were trimmed by 5 bases and 4 bases, with 16 bases remaining between them. Germline-derived CDR1 and CDR2 are SEHNR and FQNEAQ (reference sequence). This CDR3 is 15 amino acids long. The CDR3 region has the DNA TGTGCCAGCAGCCCAATATTGGGCGGGCCAGATACGCAGTATTTT. It is translated as CASSPILGGPDTQYF. The complete variable domain, with remaining parts taken from reference TRBV7-9 and TRBJ2-3, reads DTGVSQNPRHKITKRGQNVTFRCDPISEHNRLYWYRQTLGQGPEFLTYFQNEAQLEKSRLLSDRFSAERPKGSFSTLEIQRTEQGDSAMYLCASSPILGGPDTQYFGPGTRLTVL.

In this sample, this clone turned up many times. The chain combines TRBV19 with TRBJ1-4; D is unclear. Germline loops: CDR1 LNHDA, CDR2 SQIVND (reference sequence). The CDR3 consists of 13 residues. The V end lost 11 bases, the J end lost 1 base, and 11 bases lay between the germline ends. Written as DNA, the CDR3 is TGTGCCTCCAGTCCGGTAACTAATGAAAAACTGTTTTTT. The encoded protein is CASSPVTNEKLFF.

This clone appeared many times. The chain employs TRBV19 and TRBJ2-1; the match to TRBD2 covers 10 bases. From germline, CDR1 is LNHDA and CDR2 SQIVND (reference sequence). Trimming removed 3 bases from V and 5 bases from J; junction bases left unmatched: 4. This CDR3 is built from 15 residues. CDR3 nucleotides: TGTGCCAGTAGTATCTGGCTAGCGGGAGACAATGAGCAGTTCTTC. Translating gives CASSIWLAGDNEQFF.

This clone showed up just a few times. The chain carries TRBV12-5 and TRBJ2-1; TRBD2 matches 8 bases. Trimming took 4 bases from V and 8 from J; bases not matched to a gene: 13. This CDR3 comprises 16 residues. Germline V gene lookup returns CDR1 LGHNT and CDR2 FRNRAP. The CDR3 here is CASGSAPGGAIYEQFF. The CDR3 bases are TGTGCTAGTGGTTCCGCCCCGGGAGGGGCAATTTATGAGCAGTTCTTC.

This clone has only a few counts. The rearrangement uses TRBV7-9 and TRBJ1-1; D is undetermined. Trimming shortened V by 1 base and J by 4 bases, and 10 bases separated the two germline ends. This CDR3 region has 14 residues. Germline lookup yields CDR1 SEHNR and CDR2 FQNEAQ (reference sequence). The DNA for the CDR3 is TGTGCCAGCAGCTTAGAGTCTCTTGGCACTGAAGCTTTCTTT. Protein: CASSLESLGTEAFF.

This chain joins TRBV5-5 and TRBJ2-7, with TRBD2 as a possible D gene (5 bases). CDR1 and CDR2 from the germline V gene are SGHKS and YYEKEE (reference sequence). Trimming stripped 0 bases from V and 7 bases from J, with 14 bases between. This CDR3 is built from 14 residues. CDR3 nucleotide sequence: TGTGCCAGCAGCTTGGAACAGACTTCGGGGGAGCAGTACTTC. Protein product: CASSLEQTSGEQYF.